This is a list of T cell receptor beta chains from one sample in a study of neurological immune-mediated disorders. MiXCR was run by TCRdb on the 5' RACE reads, yielding one entry per CDR3 protein. The table lists approximately 28,000 distinct CDR3 sequences, roughly 13% of them singletons. Sequences were obtained from CD4+ T cells from blood. Source of these receptors: a female donor with HTLV-1-associated myelopathy (HAM/TSP). The CDR3 runs from the conserved cysteine through the conserved F or W. The D gene is left open where the match is weak. Not every row has a clone size; where given, it reads once, few, many or a size class.

>TRBV5-1|-|many|TRBJ1-2|14
TGCGCCAGCAGCTTGGACAGTCACTCGTATGGCTACACCTTC
CASSLDSHSYGYTF
>TRBV7-2|TRBD1|many|TRBJ2-7|16
TGTGCCAGCAGCTTATATGGGACAGGGGGCTCCTACGAGCAGTACTTC
CASSLYGTGGSYEQYF
>TRBV10-3|-|many|TRBJ2-7|18
TGTGCCATCAGCCCGACAGCGCCTCTGGGACTCACGGCCTACGAGCAGTACTTC
CAISPTAPLGLTAYEQYF
>TRBV20-1|TRBD1|many|TRBJ1-2|15
TGCAGTGCTAGAAGAGGGACAGGATCTATCTATGGCTACACCTTC
CSARRGTGSIYGYTF
>TRBV6-5|-|many|TRBJ2-3|14
TGTGCCAGCAGTAGACAGGTTAGCACAGATACGCAGTATTTT
CASSRQVSTDTQYF
>TRBV20-1|TRBD2|many|TRBJ2-3|15
TGCAGTGCTAGAGAACCTAGCGGGGGGGGAGATACGCAGTATTTT
CSAREPSGGGDTQYF
>TRBV4-1|-|many|TRBJ1-1|16
TGCGCCAGCAGCCAAGATAAAAGGCAGGGAGGAACTGAAGCTTTCTTT
CASSQDKRQGGTEAFF
>TRBV7-3|TRBD1|medium-sized|TRBJ2-3|14
TGTGCCAGCAGCTGGACAGGGGGAGCAGATACGCAGTATTTT
CASSWTGGADTQYF
>TRBV20-1|-|many|TRBJ2-5|12
TGCAGTGCTAGTGAGGTCAGAGAGACCCAGTACTTC
CSASEVRETQYF
>TRBV3-1|-|many|TRBJ1-1|13
TGTGCCAGCAGCCAAGCCGGATTGGGGAAAGCTTTCTTT
CASSQAGLGKAFF
>TRBV6-5|-|-|TRBJ1-1|13
TGTGCCAGCAGTTCCCCCCGCAGCTATGAAGCTTTCTTT
CASSSPRSYEAFF
>TRBV5-1|-|many|TRBJ2-3|16
TGCGCCAGCAGCTTGATGCCCACCCCCGAAAAGGCTACGCAGTATTTT
CASSLMPTPEKATQYF
>TRBV7-8|-|many|TRBJ2-1|14
TGTGCCAGCAGCTTAAGAGGCTGGAACGATGAGCAGTTCTTC
CASSLRGWNDEQFF
>TRBV5-1|TRBD2|many|TRBJ2-1|15
TGCGCCAGCAGCAGTACACCCGGGGGGTACAATGAGCAGTTCTTC
CASSSTPGGYNEQFF
>TRBV20-1|-|many|TRBJ1-5|13
TGCAGTGCTAGTGGGCGGGTCGGTCAGCCCCAGCATTTT
CSASGRVGQPQHF
>TRBV5-1|TRBD2|many|TRBJ2-2|15
TGCGCCAGCACCCCGGGGGGGGCGAACACCGGGGAGCTGTTTTTT
CASTPGGANTGELFF
>TRBV20-1|TRBD1|many|TRBJ2-1|11
TGCAGTGCTAGGCGGGACAGGAACCCGACGTTC
CSARRDRNPTF
>TRBV7-2|-|many|TRBJ2-7|12
TGTGCCAGCCGAGAACAGGGTTACGAGCAGTACTTC
CASREQGYEQYF
>TRBV5-5|-|many|TRBJ2-3|12
TGTGCCAGCAGCTTGTCGGAGTGGACGCAGTATTTT
CASSLSEWTQYF
>TRBV20-1|-|many|TRBJ1-5|15
TGCAGTGCTAGAGAACGGGTTAATAGCAATCAGCCCCAGCATTTT
CSARERVNSNQPQHF
>TRBV20-1|-|many|TRBJ1-1|14
TGCAGTGCTGGTGGGGGGGCGGTCAACACTGAAGCTTTCTTT
CSAGGGAVNTEAFF
>TRBV5-1|TRBD1|many|TRBJ1-1|16
TGCGCCAGCAGCCCTGGGACAGGGGGTTTGAACACTGAAGCTTTCTTT
CASSPGTGGLNTEAFF
>TRBV5-1|TRBD2|many|TRBJ2-2|17
TGCGCCAGCAACCTCCGGCTAGCGGGGCCCCAAGCCGGGGAGCTGTTTTTT
CASNLRLAGPQAGELFF
>TRBV5-5|-|many|TRBJ1-1|14
TGTGCCAGCAGCTCCAGGGTCCTTGGAACTGAAGCTTTCTTT
CASSSRVLGTEAFF
>TRBV19|-|many|TRBJ2-2|14
TGTGCCAGTAGTATCGGCAGGAGGGCCGGGGAGCTGTTTTTT
CASSIGRRAGELFF
>TRBV7-2|-|many|TRBJ1-2|16
TGTGCCAGCAGCTTAGGGGGGGCAAGGGAGGGCTATGGCTACACCTTC
CASSLGGAREGYGYTF
>TRBV2|-|few|TRBJ2-1|15
TGTGCCAGCACCCTAACAGGAAAGTGGGACAATGAGCAGTTCTTC
CASTLTGKWDNEQFF
>TRBV7-9|-|many|TRBJ2-3|19
TGTGCCAGCAGCCAAAAACTCCCCTCCAGCCCGGCTAGCACAGATACGCAGTATTTT
CASSQKLPSSPASTDTQYF
>TRBV2|TRBD2|many|TRBJ2-3|14
TGTGCCAGCCTGACTAGCGGGAACGCAGATACGCAGTATTTT
CASLTSGNADTQYF